This paragraph covers one T cell receptor (beta chain) sequence. This CDR3 contains 12 residues. V lost 5 bases, J lost 1 base, and 6 bases lay in between. The V gene's germline CDR1 is KGHSY and CDR2 FQNENV. Assay used: immunoSEQ multiplex PCR; TCRdb lists only in-frame clones, some missing. The sample shows approximately 440,000 clones, about 92% of them seen only once. The source of the sample is a study of blood T cell repertoires in COVID-19. Cohort allocation depended upon clinical history that participants reported. The specimen sequenced was PBMCs or T cells enriched from blood (not recorded which). This sequence originates from a man aged 18 to 35 who had recovered from COVID-19. This chain joins TRBV16 and TRBJ2-7; a weak D match, TRBD1 (5 bases). The CDR3: CASSYRSYEQYF. The CDR3 DNA reads TGTGCCAGCAGCTACAGGTCCTACGAGCAGTACTTC.